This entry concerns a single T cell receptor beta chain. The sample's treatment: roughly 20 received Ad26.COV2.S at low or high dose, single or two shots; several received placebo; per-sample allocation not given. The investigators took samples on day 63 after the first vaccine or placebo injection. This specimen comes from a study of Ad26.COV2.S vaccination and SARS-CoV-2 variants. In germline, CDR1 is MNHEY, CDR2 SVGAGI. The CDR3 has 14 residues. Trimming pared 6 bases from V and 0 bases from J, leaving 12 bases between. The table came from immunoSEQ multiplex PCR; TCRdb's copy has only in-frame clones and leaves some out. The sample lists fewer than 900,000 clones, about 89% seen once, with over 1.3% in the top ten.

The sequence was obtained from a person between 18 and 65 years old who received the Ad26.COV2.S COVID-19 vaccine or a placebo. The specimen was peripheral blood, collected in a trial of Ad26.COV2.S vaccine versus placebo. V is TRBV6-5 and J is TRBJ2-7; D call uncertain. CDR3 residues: CASRGSPASYEQYF. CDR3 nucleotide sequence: TGTGCCAGCAGAGGGTCCCCAGCCTCCTACGAGCAGTACTTC.